The present TCR beta chain was sequenced within a study of T cells in Graves' hyperthyroidism and ophthalmopathy. Amplified regions were TCR beta CDR3 sequences from RNA transcripts. HTBI primers were employed in a first-round RT-PCR of the TCR CDR3. TCRdb re-derived calls from the multiplex PCR reads in MiXCR, one entry per CDR3 protein. The sample holds hundreds of thousands of distinct CDR3 sequences; roughly 15% are singletons and the top ten take roughly an eighth. This clonotype was observed many times. The clonotype originates from a woman aged 45-65 years with Graves' ophthalmopathy. Material: blood.

CDR3 coding DNA: TGTGCCAGCAGCTTATTACCAGGCGTCACCGGGGAGCTGTTTTTT. Protein product: CASSLLPGVTGELFF. The genes are TRBV7-6 and TRBJ2-2; D ambiguous. Germline V gives CDR1 SGHVS, CDR2 FNYEAQ. There are 15 residues in the CDR3. V was pared by 2 bases and J by 4 bases, with 11 bases between.